The clone carrying this T cell receptor (beta chain) was seen a single time. Its cognate antigen is unknown. A junction boundary mismatches the germline segment, possibly from a read error. The sample belongs to a study of T cells in Graves' hyperthyroidism and ophthalmopathy. Amplification targeted TCR beta CDR3 regions from RNA transcripts. The study used the HTBI primer set for a first-round RT-PCR of the TCR CDR3. TCRdb re-called the multiplex PCR reads through MiXCR, storing one row per CDR3 protein. The table has almost 250,000 distinct CDR3 sequences, roughly a quarter seen once. Study-wide findings and caveats: Also found in blood were most expanded thyroid clonotypes above 0.001.

From germline, CDR1 is MNHEY and CDR2 SMNVEV (reference sequence). The CDR3 has 12 amino acids. This sequence joins TRBV27 and TRBJ2-7; TRBD2 matches at 7 bases. The sample taken for sequencing was blood. The TCR was taken from a woman in her 40s with Graves' ophthalmopathy. The DNA for the CDR3 is TGTGGCAGCAGTTTGGGAGGGGCCGAGCAGTACTTC. Its protein is CGSSLGGAEQYF.